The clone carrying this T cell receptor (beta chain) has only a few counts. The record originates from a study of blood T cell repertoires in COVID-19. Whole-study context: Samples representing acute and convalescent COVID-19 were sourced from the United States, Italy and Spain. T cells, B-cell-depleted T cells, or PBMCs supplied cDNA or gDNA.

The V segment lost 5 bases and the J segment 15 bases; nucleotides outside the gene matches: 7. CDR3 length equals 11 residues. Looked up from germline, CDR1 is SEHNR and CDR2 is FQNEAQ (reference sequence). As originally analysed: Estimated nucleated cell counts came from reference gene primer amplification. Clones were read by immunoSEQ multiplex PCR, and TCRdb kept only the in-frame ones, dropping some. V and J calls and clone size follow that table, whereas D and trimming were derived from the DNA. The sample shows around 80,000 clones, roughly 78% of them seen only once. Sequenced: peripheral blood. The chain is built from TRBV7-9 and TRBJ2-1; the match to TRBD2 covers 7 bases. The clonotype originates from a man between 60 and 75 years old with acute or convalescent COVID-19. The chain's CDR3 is CASSTGGDLFF. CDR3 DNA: TGTGCCAGCAGCACGGGGGGAGATTTGTTCTTC.